The sample holds one count of the clone carrying this T cell receptor beta chain. The data were taken from a study of T cell responses to AZD1222 COVID-19 vaccine. Germline CDR1 SGHDN, CDR2 FVKESK. This CDR3 has 18 residues. V shed 4 bases, J shed 4 bases, and the junction held 16 bases outside the gene matches. Clones were read by immunoSEQ multiplex PCR, and TCRdb kept only the in-frame ones, dropping some. In the table there are about 150,000 clones, 89% of which are singletons. Sequencing used peripheral blood, obtained on day 0 of AZD1222 vaccination. The V gene is TRBV14, the J gene TRBJ2-1, with TRBD2 matching over 7 bases. This receptor was identified in an adult in good health. CDR3 bases: TGTGCCAGCAGCCCTCGATCTGTTTTTGGGAGGGGTTACAATGAGCAGTTCTTC. It codes for CASSPRSVFGRGYNEQFF.